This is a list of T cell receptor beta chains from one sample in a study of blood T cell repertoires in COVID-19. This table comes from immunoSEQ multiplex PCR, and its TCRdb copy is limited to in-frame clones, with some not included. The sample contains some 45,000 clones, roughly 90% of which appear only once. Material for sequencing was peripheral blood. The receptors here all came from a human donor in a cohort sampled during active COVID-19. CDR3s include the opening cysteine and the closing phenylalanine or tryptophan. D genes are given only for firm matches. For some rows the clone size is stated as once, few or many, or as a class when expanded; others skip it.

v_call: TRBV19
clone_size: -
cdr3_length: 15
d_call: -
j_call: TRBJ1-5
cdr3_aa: CASSNRQEPHQPQHF
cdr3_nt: TGTGCCAGTAGTAATCGACAGGAGCCTCATCAGCCCCAGCATTTT

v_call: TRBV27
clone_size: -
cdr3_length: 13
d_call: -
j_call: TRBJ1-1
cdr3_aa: CASSLEAWTEAFF
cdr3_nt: TGTGCCAGCAGTTTAGAGGCATGGACTGAAGCTTTCTTT

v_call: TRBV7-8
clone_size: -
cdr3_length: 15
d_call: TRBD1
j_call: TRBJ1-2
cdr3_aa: CASSSGQGEFHGYTF
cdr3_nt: TGTGCCAGTTCCTCGGGACAGGGAGAGTTCCATGGCTACACCTTC

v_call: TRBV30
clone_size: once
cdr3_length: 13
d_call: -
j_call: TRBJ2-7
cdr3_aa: CAWSGGGPYEQYF
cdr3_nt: TGTGCCTGGAGTGGAGGAGGACCCTACGAGCAGTACTTC

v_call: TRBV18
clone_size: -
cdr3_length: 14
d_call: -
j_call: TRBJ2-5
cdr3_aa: CASSPPTKQETQYF
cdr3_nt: TGTGCCAGCTCACCCCCGACTAAGCAAGAGACCCAGTACTTC

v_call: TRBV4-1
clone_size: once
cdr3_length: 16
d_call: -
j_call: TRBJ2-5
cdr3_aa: CASSQDRTGVQETQYF
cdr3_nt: TGCGCCAGCAGCCAAGATCGGACTGGAGTCCAAGAGACCCAGTACTTC

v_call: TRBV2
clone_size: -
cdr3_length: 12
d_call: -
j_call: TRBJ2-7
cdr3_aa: CASSETPYEQYF
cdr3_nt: TGTGCCAGCAGTGAAACACCTTACGAGCAGTACTTC

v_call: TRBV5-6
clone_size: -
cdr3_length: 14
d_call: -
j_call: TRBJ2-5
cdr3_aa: CASSSQGRQETQYF
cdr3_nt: TGTGCCAGCAGCTCTCAGGGGCGGCAAGAGACCCAGTACTTC

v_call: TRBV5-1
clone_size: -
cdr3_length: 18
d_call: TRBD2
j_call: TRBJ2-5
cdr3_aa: CASSLGTSGASIQETQYF
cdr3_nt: TGCGCCAGCAGCTTGGGGACTAGCGGGGCGTCGATCCAAGAGACCCAGTACTTC

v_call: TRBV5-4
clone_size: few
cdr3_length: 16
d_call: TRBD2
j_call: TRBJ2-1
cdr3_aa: CASSLGGTSLNNEQFF
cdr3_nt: TGTGCCAGCAGCTTGGGAGGGACTAGCCTTAACAATGAGCAGTTCTTC

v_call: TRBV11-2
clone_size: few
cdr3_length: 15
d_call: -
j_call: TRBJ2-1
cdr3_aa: CASSTAGGGDNEQFF
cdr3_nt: TGTGCCAGCAGTACCGCCGGGGGTGGGGACAATGAGCAGTTCTTC

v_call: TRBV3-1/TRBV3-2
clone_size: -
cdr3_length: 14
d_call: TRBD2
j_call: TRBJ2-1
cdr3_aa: CASSPGLAADEQFF
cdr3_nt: TGTGCCAGCAGCCCTGGACTAGCTGCGGATGAGCAGTTCTTC

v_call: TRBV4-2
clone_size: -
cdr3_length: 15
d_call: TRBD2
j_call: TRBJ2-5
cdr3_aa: CASTPMGGTGETQYF
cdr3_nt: TGTGCCAGCACTCCCATGGGGGGGACCGGAGAGACCCAGTACTTC

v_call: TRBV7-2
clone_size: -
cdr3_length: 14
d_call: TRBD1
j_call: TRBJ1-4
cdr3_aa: CASRPGQMYEKLFF
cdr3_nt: TGTGCCAGCAGGCCGGGACAGATGTATGAAAAACTGTTTTTT

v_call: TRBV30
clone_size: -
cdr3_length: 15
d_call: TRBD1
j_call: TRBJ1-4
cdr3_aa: CAWKGQGGLGEKLFF
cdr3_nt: TGTGCCTGGAAGGGACAGGGAGGTTTAGGGGAAAAACTGTTTTTT

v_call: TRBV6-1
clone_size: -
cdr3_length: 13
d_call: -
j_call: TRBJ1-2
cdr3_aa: CASSESGNYGYTF
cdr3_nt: TGTGCCAGCAGTGAAAGCGGGAACTATGGCTACACCTTC

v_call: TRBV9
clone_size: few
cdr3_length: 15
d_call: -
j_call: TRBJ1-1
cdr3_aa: CASRGWGGENTEAFF
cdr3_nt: TGTGCCAGCAGAGGATGGGGCGGAGAGAACACTGAAGCTTTCTTT

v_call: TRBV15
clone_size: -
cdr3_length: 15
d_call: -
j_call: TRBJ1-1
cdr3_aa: CATSRDFMLGAEAFF
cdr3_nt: TGTGCCACCAGCAGAGATTTCATGTTGGGCGCTGAAGCTTTCTTT

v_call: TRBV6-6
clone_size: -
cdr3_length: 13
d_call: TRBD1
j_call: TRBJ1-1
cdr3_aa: CASSKGGYTEAFF
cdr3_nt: TGTGCCAGCAGCAAAGGGGGCTATACTGAAGCTTTCTTT

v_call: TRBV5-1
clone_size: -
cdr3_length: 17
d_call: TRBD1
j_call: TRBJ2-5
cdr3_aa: CASSSLPGQGAAETQYF
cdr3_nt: TGCGCCAGCAGCTCTCTCCCGGGACAGGGGGCCGCTGAGACCCAGTACTTC

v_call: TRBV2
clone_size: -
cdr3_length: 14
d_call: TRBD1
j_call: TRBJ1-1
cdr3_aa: CASRPGQGATEAFF
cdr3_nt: TGTGCCAGCAGGCCGGGACAGGGGGCCACTGAAGCTTTCTTT

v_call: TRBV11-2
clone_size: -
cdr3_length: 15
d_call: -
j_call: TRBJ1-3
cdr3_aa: CASRADASAGNTIYF
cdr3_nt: TGTGCCAGCAGAGCGGACGCCAGCGCTGGAAACACCATATATTTT

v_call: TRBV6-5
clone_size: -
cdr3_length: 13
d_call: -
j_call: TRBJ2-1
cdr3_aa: CASSRGLRNEQFF
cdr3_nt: TGTGCCAGCAGTCGCGGACTGCGCAATGAGCAGTTCTTC

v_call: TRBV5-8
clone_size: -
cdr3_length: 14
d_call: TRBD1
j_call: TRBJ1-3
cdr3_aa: CASQDRGAGNTIYF
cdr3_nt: TGTGCCAGCCAAGACAGGGGTGCTGGAAACACCATATATTTT

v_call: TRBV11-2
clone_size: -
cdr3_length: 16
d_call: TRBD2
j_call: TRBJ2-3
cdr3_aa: CASSLLAGGFTDTQYF
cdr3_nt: TGTGCCAGCAGCTTGTTAGCGGGGGGTTTCACAGATACGCAGTATTTT

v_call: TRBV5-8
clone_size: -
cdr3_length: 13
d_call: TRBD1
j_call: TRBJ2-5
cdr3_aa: CASSTQGAETQYF
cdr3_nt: TGTGCCAGCAGCACCCAGGGGGCGGAGACCCAGTACTTC

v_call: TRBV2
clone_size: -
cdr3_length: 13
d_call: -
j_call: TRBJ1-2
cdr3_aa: CASSQAHPDGYTF
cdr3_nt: TGTGCCAGCTCCCAGGCCCACCCCGATGGCTACACCTTC

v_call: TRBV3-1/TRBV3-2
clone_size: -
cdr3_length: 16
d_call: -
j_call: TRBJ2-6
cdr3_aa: CASSPRWSSGANVLTF
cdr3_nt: TGTGCCAGCAGCCCCCGTTGGAGCTCTGGGGCCAACGTCCTGACTTTC

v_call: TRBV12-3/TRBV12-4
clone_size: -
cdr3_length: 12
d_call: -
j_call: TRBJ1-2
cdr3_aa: CASSGGFYGYTF
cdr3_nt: TGTGCCAGCAGTGGGGGCTTCTATGGCTACACCTTC

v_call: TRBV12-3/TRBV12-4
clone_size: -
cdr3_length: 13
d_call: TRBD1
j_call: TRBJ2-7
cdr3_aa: CASSWDRGYEQYF
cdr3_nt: TGTGCCAGCAGCTGGGACAGGGGCTACGAGCAGTACTTC

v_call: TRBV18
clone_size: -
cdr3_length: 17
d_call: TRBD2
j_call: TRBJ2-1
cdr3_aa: CASSLLAGVYDGNEQFF
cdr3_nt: TGTGCCAGCTCACTTCTTGCGGGGGTTTACGATGGCAATGAGCAGTTCTTC

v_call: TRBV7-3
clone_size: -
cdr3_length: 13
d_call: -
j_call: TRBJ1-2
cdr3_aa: CASSLGGLSGYTF
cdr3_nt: TGTGCCAGCAGCTTAGGGGGCCTGTCCGGCTACACCTTC

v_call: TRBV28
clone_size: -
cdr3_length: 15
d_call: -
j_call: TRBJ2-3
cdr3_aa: CASNLSGTSTDTQYF
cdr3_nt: TGTGCCAGCAATCTGTCGGGGACTAGCACAGATACGCAGTATTTT

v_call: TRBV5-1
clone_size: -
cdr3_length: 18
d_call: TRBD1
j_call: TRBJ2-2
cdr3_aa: CASSLEGQGDRNTGELFF
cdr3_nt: TGCGCCAGCAGCTTGGAGGGACAGGGGGACCGTAACACCGGGGAGCTGTTTTTT

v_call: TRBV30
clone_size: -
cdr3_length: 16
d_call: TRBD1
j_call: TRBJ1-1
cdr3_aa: CAWSVLRDRDWTEAFF
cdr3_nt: TGTGCCTGGAGTGTACTCCGGGACAGGGATTGGACTGAAGCTTTCTTT

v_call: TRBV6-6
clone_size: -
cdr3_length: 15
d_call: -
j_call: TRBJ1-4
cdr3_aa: CASKAGDSTNEKLFF
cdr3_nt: TGTGCCAGCAAGGCCGGAGATTCAACTAATGAAAAACTGTTTTTT

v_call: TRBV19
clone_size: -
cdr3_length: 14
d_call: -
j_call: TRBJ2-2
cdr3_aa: CASSVSSGAGELFF
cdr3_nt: TGTGCCAGTAGTGTATCCTCGGGGGCCGGGGAGCTGTTTTTT

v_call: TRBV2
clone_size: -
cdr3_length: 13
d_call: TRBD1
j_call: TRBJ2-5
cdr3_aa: CARDMDRGETQYF
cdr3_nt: TGTGCCAGGGATATGGACAGGGGAGAGACCCAGTACTTC

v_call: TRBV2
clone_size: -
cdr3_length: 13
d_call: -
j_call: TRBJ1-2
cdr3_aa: CARLSGWNYGYTF
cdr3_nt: TGTGCCAGGCTTTCTGGCTGGAACTATGGCTACACCTTC

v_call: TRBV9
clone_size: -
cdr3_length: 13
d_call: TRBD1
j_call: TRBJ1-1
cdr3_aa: CASSGTGDTEAFF
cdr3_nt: TGTGCCAGCAGCGGGACAGGGGACACTGAAGCTTTCTTT

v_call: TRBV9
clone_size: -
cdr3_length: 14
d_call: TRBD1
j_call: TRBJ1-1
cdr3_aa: CASSRLTGGTEAFF
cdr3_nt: TGTGCCAGCAGCCGACTGACAGGGGGCACTGAAGCTTTCTTT

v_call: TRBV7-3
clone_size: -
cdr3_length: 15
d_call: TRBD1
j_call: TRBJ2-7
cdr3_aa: CASRQGGQGAHEQYF
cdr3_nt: TGTGCCAGCAGACAGGGCGGACAGGGGGCCCACGAGCAGTACTTC

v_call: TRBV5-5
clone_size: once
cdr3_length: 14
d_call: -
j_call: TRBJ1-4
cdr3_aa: CASSFTATNEKLFF
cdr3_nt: TGTGCCAGCAGCTTCACAGCAACTAATGAAAAACTGTTTTTT

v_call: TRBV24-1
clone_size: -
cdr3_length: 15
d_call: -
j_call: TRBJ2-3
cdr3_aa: CATSDPTGVTDTQYF
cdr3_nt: TGTGCCACCAGTGACCCCACGGGGGTGACAGATACGCAGTATTTT

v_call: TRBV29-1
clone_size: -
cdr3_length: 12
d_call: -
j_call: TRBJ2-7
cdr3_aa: CSVEAISYEQYF
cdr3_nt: TGCAGCGTTGAGGCAATCTCCTACGAGCAGTACTTC

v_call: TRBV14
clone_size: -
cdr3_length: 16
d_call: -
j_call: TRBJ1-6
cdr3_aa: CASSQRTVRSGSPLHF
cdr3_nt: TGTGCCAGCAGCCAACGGACAGTGAGAAGTGGTTCACCCCTCCACTTT

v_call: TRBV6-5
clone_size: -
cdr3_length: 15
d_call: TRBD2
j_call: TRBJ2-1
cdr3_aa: CASSSAGGSYNEQFF
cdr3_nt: TGTGCCAGCAGTTCGGCGGGGGGCTCGTACAATGAGCAGTTCTTC

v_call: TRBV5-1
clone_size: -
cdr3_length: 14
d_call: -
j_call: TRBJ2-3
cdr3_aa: CASGDGDTADTQYF
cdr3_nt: TGCGCCAGCGGGGACGGGGACACTGCAGATACGCAGTATTTT

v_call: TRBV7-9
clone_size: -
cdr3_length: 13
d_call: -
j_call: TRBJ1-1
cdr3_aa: CAMRREVRTEAFF
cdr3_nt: TGTGCCATGAGGAGGGAGGTGAGAACTGAAGCTTTCTTT

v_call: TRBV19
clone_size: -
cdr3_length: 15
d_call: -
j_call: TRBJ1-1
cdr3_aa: CASSIPPGGNTEAFF
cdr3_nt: TGTGCCAGTAGTATTCCCCCCGGGGGGAACACTGAAGCTTTCTTT

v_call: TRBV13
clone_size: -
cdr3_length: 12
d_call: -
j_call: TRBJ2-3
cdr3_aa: CASSPGTDTQYF
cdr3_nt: TGTGCCAGCAGTCCTGGCACAGATACGCAGTATTTT

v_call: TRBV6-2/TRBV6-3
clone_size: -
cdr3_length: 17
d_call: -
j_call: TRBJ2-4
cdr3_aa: CASSYSGTSNARGIQYF
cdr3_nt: TGTGCCAGCAGTTACTCCGGCACTTCAAACGCTAGAGGCATTCAGTACTTC

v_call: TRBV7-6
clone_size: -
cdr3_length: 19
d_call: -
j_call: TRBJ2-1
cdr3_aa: CASSLAATDQMSSYNEQFF
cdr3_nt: TGTGCCAGCAGCTTAGCCGCAACAGATCAAATGAGCTCCTACAATGAGCAGTTCTTC

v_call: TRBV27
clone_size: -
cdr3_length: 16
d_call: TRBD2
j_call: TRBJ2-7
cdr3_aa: CASSLSGTSGVYEQYF
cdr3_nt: TGTGCCAGCAGTTTATCGGGGACTAGCGGGGTCTACGAGCAGTACTTC